These 4 T cell receptor beta chains were all obtained from the same sample, sequenced in a study of blood T cell repertoires in COVID-19. Data came from immunoSEQ multiplex PCR; TCRdb stores just in-frame clones and leaves some out. The sample shows about 39,000 clones, roughly 80% of them seen only once. Material: peripheral blood. These receptors originate from a man aged 55 to 70 in a cohort sampled during active COVID-19.

The rearrangement uses TRBV19 and TRBJ1-2, with TRBD1 identical over 7 bases. The germline gives CDR1 LNHDA, CDR2 SQIVND (reference sequence). The CDR3 extends over 13 amino acids. Trimming removed 6 bases from V and 7 bases from J; junction bases left unmatched: 8. CDR3 in DNA: TGTGCCAGTAGGCCTCAGGGGGGACCTGGCTACACCTTC. Protein: CASRPQGGPGYTF. Drawing the rest from reference TRBV19 and TRBJ1-2, the complete variable domain is DGGITQSPKYLFRKEGQNVTLSCEQNLNHDAMYWYRQDPGQGLRLIYYSQIVNDFQKGDIAEGYSVSREKKESFPLTVTSAQKNPTAFYLCASRPQGGPGYTFGSGTRLTVV.

The V and J genes are TRBV5-1 and TRBJ2-3; TRBD2 matches at 9 bases. The CDR3 sequence is 17 residues long. Trimming removed 0 bases from V and 6 bases from J; junction bases left unmatched: 11. Germline CDR1 is SGHRS and CDR2 is YFSETQ. The CDR3 region is CASSLALTSGSSDTQYF. DNA for the CDR3: TGCGCCAGCAGCTTGGCCCTAACTAGCGGGTCCAGCGATACGCAGTATTTT.

This sequence joins TRBV14 and TRBJ2-1, with D tentatively TRBD1 (6 bases). Per the germline V gene, CDR1 is SGHDN and CDR2 is FVKESK. V lost 4 bases and J lost 10, with 11 bases in between. The CDR3 length is 12 residues. CDR3: CASSPQGTEQFF. CDR3 sequence (DNA): TGTGCCAGCAGCCCTCAGGGGACGGAGCAGTTCTTC.

This chain links TRBV11-3 with TRBJ1-1; no clear D. V was pared by 5 bases and J by 0 bases, with 7 bases between. CDR1 is SGHNT and CDR2 is YENEEA in the germline V gene. This CDR3 is built from 13 residues. The CDR3 is CASSVTVNTEAFF. DNA of the CDR3: TGTGCCAGCAGCGTCACAGTGAACACTGAAGCTTTCTTT.